This passage covers 16 T cell receptor beta chains from one sample sequenced in a study of Graves' ophthalmopathy and Graves' hyperthyroidism. Scientists amplified the TCR beta CDR3 regions from RNA transcripts. RT-PCR was first run with HTBI primers, then multiplex PCR in a second round. TCRdb used MiXCR to reprocess the multiplex PCR reads, holding one entry per CDR3 protein. The sample lists about 480,000 distinct CDR3 sequences, around an eighth seen once, with 9.8% in the top ten. Sequenced material: blood. Source of these receptors: a woman in her thirties with Graves' ophthalmopathy.

V usage is TRBV28 and J usage is TRBJ2-5, with TRBD1 as a possible D gene (6 bases). This CDR3 is built from 14 residues. The germline CDR1 and CDR2 sequences are MDHEN and SYDVKM. The V gene lost 3 bases and the J gene lost 5 bases, with 13 bases spanning the gap. The CDR3 loop is CASSFYRADETQYF. The CDR3 DNA follows: TGTGCCAGCAGTTTTTACAGGGCGGACGAGACCCAGTACTTC.

V is TRBV3-1 and J is TRBJ2-5; 8 positions match TRBD2. The germline V gene encodes CDR1 LGHDT and CDR2 YNNKEL (reference sequence). The CDR3 extends over 14 amino acids. Trimming at V came to 1 base and at J to 4 bases, leaving 2 bases not matched to a gene. The CDR3 reads CASSQAGGPETQYF. Here the CDR3 DNA reads TGTGCCAGCAGCCAAGCGGGGGGGCCAGAGACCCAGTACTTC.

This clonotype was counted at least ten times. The rearrangement uses TRBV2 and TRBJ2-7; D might be TRBD1 (6 bases). V was trimmed by 0 bases and J by 3 bases, leaving 18 bases between them. Germline V gives CDR1 SNHLY, CDR2 FYNNEI. This CDR3 is built from 17 residues. The chain's CDR3 is CASSEALQGSPSYEQYF. CDR3 nucleotides: TGTGCCAGCAGTGAAGCGCTCCAGGGGTCGCCCAGCTACGAGCAGTACTTC.

The chain carries TRBV6-1 and TRBJ1-2; 8 nucleotides match TRBD1. Germline V lookup: CDR1 MNHNS, CDR2 SASEGT. The CDR3 consists of 13 residues. Unmatched junction bases numbered 7, after V lost 4 bases and J lost 9 bases. CDR3 protein: CASSGAGTGRYTF. CDR3 in DNA: TGTGCCAGCAGTGGAGCCGGGACAGGCCGCTACACCTTC.

This clonotype appeared a single time. J is TRBJ1-1 and V is TRBV28, with no clear D. The CDR3 has 15 residues. CDR1 is MDHEN, CDR2 SYDVKM, per germline. V lost 2 bases and J lost 4, with 14 bases in between. In DNA form, the CDR3 reads TGTGCCAGCAGTTTAGCCTTATCGGGTGGCACTGAAGCTTTCTTT. It codes for CASSLALSGGTEAFF. Based on the CDR3 plus reference TRBV28 and TRBJ1-1, the full variable domain is DVKVTQSSRYLVKRTGEKVFLECVQDMDHENMFWYRQDPGLGLRLIYFSYDVKMKEKGDIPEGYSVSREKKERFSLILESASTNQTSMYLCASSLALSGGTEAFFGQGTRLTVV.

A few counts support this clonotype. J is TRBJ2-2 and V is TRBV28, with D unresolved. CDR1 is MDHEN and CDR2 is SYDVKM in the germline V gene. Trimming removed 7 bases from V and 2 bases from J, with 14 bases in between. There are 15 residues in the CDR3. The DNA for the CDR3 is TGTGCCAGCACTTCATGGAACAGAAACACCGGGGAGCTGTTTTTT. Translation gives CASTSWNRNTGELFF.

This clonotype was recorded many times. The genes are TRBV7-9 and TRBJ2-5, with TRBD2 matching 9 bases. V shed 2 bases, J shed 4 bases, and the junction held 5 bases outside the gene matches. Looked up from germline, CDR1 is SEHNR and CDR2 is FQNEAQ (reference sequence). The CDR3 spans 15 residues. The CDR3 DNA is TGTGCCAGCAGCTTACCTAGCGGGATGGGAGAGACCCAGTACTTC. As protein: CASSLPSGMGETQYF.

In its sample, this clonotype was seen many times. The chain has TRBV20-1 and TRBJ1-5, with 11 bases fitting TRBD1. The CDR3 sequence is 17 residues long. V shed 1 base and J 4 bases; nucleotides not matched to a gene: 9. Germline V gene lookup returns CDR1 DFQATT and CDR2 SNEGSKA (reference sequence). CDR3 amino acids: CSARASGQGVKNQPQHF. The CDR3 DNA sequence: TGCAGTGCTAGAGCATCGGGACAGGGGGTTAAAAATCAGCCCCAGCATTTT.

This clonotype was recorded many times. This may arise from a read error, as a much more abundant clone is one base away. V gene TRBV12-3 or TRBV12-4 combines with J gene TRBJ2-2; the D gene is possibly TRBD2 (6 bases). This CDR3 has 16 residues. The CDR3 coding sequence is TGTGCCAGCAGGGCCCGGGAAGGGAGGAACACCGGGGAGCCGTTTTTT. Residues: CASRAREGRNTGEPFF.

This clonotype was found many times. This rearrangement joins TRBV7-8 to TRBJ2-5; D is unclear. Germline loops: CDR1 SGHVS, CDR2 FQNEAQ. This CDR3 is 14 amino acids long. V was trimmed by 1 base and J by 1 base, leaving 7 bases between them. The CDR3 spells CASSLGWGQETQYF. The CDR3 nucleotides read TGTGCCAGCAGCTTAGGTTGGGGCCAAGAGACCCAGTACTTC.

This clonotype was detected many times. This chain joins TRBV6-1 and TRBJ1-5; a possible D gene is TRBD1 (6 bases). The CDR3 has 16 amino acids. CDR1 is MNHNS and CDR2 is SASEGT in the germline V gene. V was shortened by 4 bases and J by 2 bases, with 15 bases between the two germline ends. The CDR3 DNA sequence: TGTGCCAGCAGTGGAGAGGGGGTGTTAGGCAATCAGCCCCAGCATTTT. Protein sequence: CASSGEGVLGNQPQHF.

There are many counts of this clonotype. The genes are TRBV29-1 and TRBJ1-2; possible D gene TRBD1, 6 bases. Trimming pared 2 bases from V and 4 bases from J, leaving 17 bases between. The CDR3 length is 15 residues. Germline CDR1 is SQVTM and CDR2 is ANQGSEA. This chain's CDR3 is CSVELPGAHFYGYTF. Here the CDR3 DNA reads TGCAGCGTTGAATTGCCAGGGGCCCACTTCTATGGCTACACCTTC.

The sample holds a few counts of this clonotype. This chain joins TRBV27 and TRBJ2-5; a possible D gene is TRBD2 (6 bases). CDR3 length: 14 residues. Germline lookup yields CDR1 MNHEY and CDR2 SMNVEV (reference sequence). The ends were cut back, 1 base at V and 3 bases at J, with 9 bases in the middle. CDR3 DNA: TGTGCCAGCAGTTTATATTGGGGGGAAGAGACCCAGTACTTC. Encoded protein: CASSLYWGEETQYF.

This clonotype was recorded at least ten times. The rearrangement uses TRBV20-1 and TRBJ2-6, with TRBD1 matching 8 bases. This CDR3 is 16 amino acids long. After removal of 3 bases from V and 0 bases from J, the junction contained 4 bases not matched to a gene. In germline, CDR1 is DFQATT, CDR2 SNEGSKA (reference sequence). The CDR3 nucleotides read TGCAGTGCTAGGGCGGACAGGGACTCTGGGGCCAACGTCCTGACTTTC. Translating it yields CSARADRDSGANVLTF.

The sample holds many counts of this clonotype. The chain employs TRBV20-1 and TRBJ1-1; D possibly corresponds to TRBD1 (5 bases). Germline CDR1 is DFQATT and CDR2 is SNEGSKA (reference sequence). Trimming shortened V by 1 base and J by 1 base, and 10 bases separated the two germline ends. The CDR3 runs 14 residues. CDR3 bases: TGCAGTGCTAGAGTACAGGTTTCGAACACTGAAGCTTTCTTT. As protein: CSARVQVSNTEAFF.

This clonotype has a count of ten or more. The chain recombines TRBV6-1 with TRBJ2-7, with D uncertain. The CDR3 sequence is 15 residues long. The V gene lost 2 bases and the J gene lost 0 bases, with 11 bases spanning the gap. CDR1 MNHNS and CDR2 SASEGT come from the germline V gene. CDR3: CASSEISGSSYEQYF. For the CDR3, the DNA is TGTGCCAGCAGTGAAATTTCAGGAAGCTCCTACGAGCAGTACTTC.